These T cell receptor beta chains were read from a single sample in a study of blood T cell repertoires in COVID-19. Using immunoSEQ multiplex PCR, the repertoire was profiled, and TCRdb retains in-frame clones only, with some absent. The sample carries about 180,000 clones, approximately 83% recorded once. Sequencing was carried out using peripheral blood. These receptor sequences come from a human donor with active or convalescent COVID-19. The donor label of this sample is uncertain. Both conserved end residues are part of each CDR3. D genes are given only for firm matches.

CDR3	DNA	V	J	D
CASSFLAESYNEQFF	TGTGCCAGCAGCTTTCTAGCGGAGTCCTACAATGAGCAGTTCTTC	TRBV7-9	TRBJ2-1	TRBD2
CASSLKTGPLTDTQYF	TGCGCCAGCAGCCTTAAGACAGGCCCCCTCACAGATACGCAGTATTTT	TRBV4-3	TRBJ2-3	-
CSVRPGGGQFF	TGCAGCGTCCGCCCGGGAGGGGGGCAGTTCTTC	TRBV29-1	TRBJ2-1	TRBD2
CASNTGMVTEAFF	TGTGCCAGCAATACAGGGATGGTCACTGAAGCTTTCTTT	TRBV25-1	TRBJ1-1	-
CASSPLRGRGDEQYF	TGTGCCAGCAGCCCGCTCCGAGGCAGGGGTGACGAGCAGTACTTC	TRBV7-9	TRBJ2-7	-
CASRGPGLEVDTQYF	TGTGCCAGTAGGGGACCGGGACTAGAGGTAGATACGCAGTATTTT	TRBV19	TRBJ2-3	TRBD2
CASSLSWTSGRIEQYF	TGTGCCAGCAGTTTATCCTGGACTAGCGGGAGGATCGAGCAGTACTTC	TRBV27	TRBJ2-7	TRBD2
CASSPTPPRDNEQFF	TGCGCCAGCAGCCCGACACCCCCTCGTGACAATGAGCAGTTCTTC	TRBV5-1	TRBJ2-1	-
CAWNRERLGELFF	TGTGCCTGGAACAGGGAAAGGTTGGGGGAGCTGTTTTTT	TRBV30	TRBJ2-2	-
CAISGPTDTQYF	TGTGCCATCAGTGGTCCGACAGATACGCAGTATTTT	TRBV10-3	TRBJ2-3	-